This T cell receptor (beta chain) comes out of a study of CD8+ T cells in alopecia areata (dated by TCRdb to the late 2010s). As for the study more broadly: The treated patients, all with moderate-to-severe alopecia areata, were enrolled in an open-label pilot trial of oral tofacitinib given at 5 to 10 mg twice daily. Patients stayed on tofacitinib for 6 to 18 months and then had 6 months of follow-up off drug so that delayed response and recurrence could be assessed. The SALT score, which quantifies the percentage of affected scalp surface area, was used to measure disease severity in treated patients. The study used high-throughput TCRbeta sequencing to examine T cell clonal expansion in alopecia areata, in both the C3H/HeJ mouse model and human patients. Scalp tissue and sorted CD4+ and CD8+ peripheral blood T cells from patchy and totalis/universalis alopecia areata patients and from healthy controls were covered by human TCRbeta sequencing. Biopsies were taken from tofacitinib-treated patients at baseline and again at 4 and 24 weeks into treatment, and several of those patients also had a later scalp biopsy. Clonality in the scalp was compared among normal scalp (n=4), patchy alopecia areata scalp (n=8), and alopecia totalis/universalis scalp (n=8). RNA was extracted with the PAXgene miRNA kit for fixed scalp, the miRNeasy kit for PBMCs, and the RNeasy kit for mouse skin. TCRbeta CDR3 regions were amplified by immunoSEQ multiplex PCR with 35 Vbeta forward and 13 Jbeta reverse primers.

Interpreted using the paper, the time point label stands for: 4 weeks on oral tofacitinib. In light of the paper, this sample's treatment or condition label describes: oral pan-JAK inhibitor, 5-10 mg twice daily. Peripheral blood and lesional scalp punch biopsies were obtained from patients with alopecia areata. PBMCs were isolated by density centrifugation and stained for CD3, CD4 and CD8, after which CD4+ and CD8+ T cells were sorted on a FACSAria. Overall study results and their limits: Tofacitinib significantly decreased scalp clonality and the number of expanded CD8+ clones among the top 100 scalp clones. Shared TCR sequences between patients were less evident than in mice, which may be partly attributable to HLA diversity in the patient population. Scalp TCR repertoire analysis is complicated because resident alphabeta T cells in normal human skin are also sequenced, whereas mouse skin is dominated by gammadelta T cells. During tofacitinib treatment, many expanded lesional clones stuck around in both scalp and blood, and this persistence may partly explain why relapse happens after treatment is stopped. Because the treated cohort was small and had only one nonresponder, larger studies are needed to examine links between baseline CD8+ expansion and response. Compared with normal scalp, lesional scalp had higher clonality and more expanded CD8+ clones, particularly in alopecia totalis/universalis, a pattern that suggests antigenic drive.

Details on this clone: There is no known antigen for this receptor. No clone much larger than this one lies a single base away; base qualities are absent.

The method was the immunoSEQ multiplex PCR assay. For TCR sequencing, RNA was extracted from every sample and reverse transcribed into cDNA to serve as template. First-strand cDNA was synthesized with SuperScript III using a 2:1 mix of oligo-dT and random hexamers. A synthetic immune receptor repertoire was used to measure amplification bias, and any remaining bias was corrected computationally. On the authors' methods: Raw reads were preprocessed to remove errors, and CDR3 was defined by IMGT conventions from the conserved cysteine to phenylalanine. Clonality was computed as 1 minus the Shannon entropy, with the entropy normalized by log2 of the number of productive unique TCRs. Whether scalp clones were CD4 or CD8 was inferred by matching scalp TCRbeta sequences against CD4 and CD8 repertoires sorted from blood. Held by TCRdb, this immuneACCESS table contains in-frame sequences only and omits some clones. Under half of the omission traces to an unresolved V gene where checked; the cause of the rest is unknown. That table is the source of V, J and clone size, and D and trimming were worked out from the DNA. The sample table records about 200,000 clones; 60% to 70% of these occur just once. The ten biggest clones cover 3% to 3.5% of the sample.

The TCR was taken from a human donor with alopecia areata. The source was CD4+ T cells sorted from blood, collected at week 4, from a patient treated with tofacitinib.

Here is the DNA: TGTGCCAGCAGCCCTTGGACAGGGGGCGTATCTGGGGCCAACGTCCTGACTTTC. Its protein product is CASSPWTGGVSGANVLTF. The chain is made from TRBV7-9 and TRBJ2-6, with 11 middle bases fitting TRBD1. Its CDR3 holds 18 amino acids, cysteine through phenylalanine. Of all the DNA, just the CDR3 is kept, 54 bases in frame from base 1. Trimming accounts for 5 bases at V and 1 base at J, while the number of junction bases matched to no gene is 7. CDR1 and CDR2 are drawn from the germline V gene (reference sequence): SEHNR, FQNEAQ.